This passage covers 21 T cell receptor beta chains from one sample sequenced in a study of T cells after yellow fever vaccination (dated by TCRdb to about 2019). What this sample's treatment or condition label stands for: live attenuated yellow fever vaccine strain. Libraries came from 5' RACE. TCRdb records Illumina HiSeq 2500 as the sequencer. Through fastp at Q25 and MiXCR, TCRdb rebuilt clones from the public reads, retaining in-frame beta chains. Identical CDR3 protein sequences are pooled into one entry, listed with their most common genes and DNA. The sample table records 200,000 or so distinct CDR3 sequences; less than 7.5% of these occur just once. The ten top clones hold around 1.1% of the sample. This specimen was CD4+ T cells sorted from PBMCs, taken on the day of the yellow fever booster vaccination. The receptor source for this set is a man between 25 and 39 years old who received the YFV17D yellow fever vaccine.

This clonotype was detected ten times or more. The chain has TRBV6-2 or TRBV6-3 and TRBJ2-2; D unresolved. This CDR3 is 13 amino acids long. Trimming left V 5 bases short and J 7 bases short, with 11 bases between. The V gene's germline CDR1 is MNHEY and CDR2 SVGEGT. The CDR3 DNA reads as TGTGCCAGCAGTAACGGGTATAACGGGGAGCTGTTTTTT. It yields the protein CASSNGYNGELFF.

The rearrangement links TRBV29-1 to TRBJ1-2; D may be TRBD1 (6 bases). Germline-derived CDR1 and CDR2 are SQVTM and ANQGSEA. The CDR3 totals 16 residues. Trimming pared 4 bases from V and 3 bases from J, leaving 21 bases between. CDR3 region: CSVVRGRTVADYGYTF. The CDR3 DNA is TGCAGCGTTGTAAGGGGACGGACAGTGGCCGACTATGGCTACACCTTC.

This clonotype has more than one count but fewer than ten. This chain connects TRBV20-1 to TRBJ2-7, with TRBD2 matching 7 bases. The V and J ends lost 0 bases and 1 base, in that order; junction bases with no gene match: 6. From germline, CDR1 is DFQATT and CDR2 SNEGSKA (reference sequence). The CDR3 loop spans 15 amino acids. In DNA form, the CDR3 reads TGCAGTGCTAGAGATCCCGCGCGGGGGTCCTACGAGCAGTACTTC. Its protein is CSARDPARGSYEQYF.

This clonotype was detected many times. This rearrangement joins TRBV10-2 to TRBJ2-4; D gene unclear. The CDR3 runs to 14 residues. Germline loops: CDR1 WSHSY, CDR2 SAAADI. V was shortened by 3 bases and J by 8 bases, with 14 bases between the two germline ends. The CDR3 protein is CASSDVQKEHIQYF. The DNA of the CDR3 is TGCGCCAGCAGTGACGTACAGAAGGAACACATTCAGTACTTC.

V usage is TRBV6-2 or TRBV6-3 and J usage is TRBJ2-7; 8 bases fit TRBD2. CDR3 length equals 14 residues. The germline V gene has CDR1 MNHEY and CDR2 SVGEGT. The junction had 5 bases not matched to a gene; V was cut back by 7 bases and J by 0 bases. The CDR3 DNA reads as TGTGCCAGCATTTGGAGCGGGAGCTCCTACGAGCAGTACTTC. It specifies CASIWSGSSYEQYF.

This clonotype was counted ten times or more. This sequence joins TRBV28 and TRBJ2-3; D call uncertain. The CDR3 totals 13 residues. In germline, CDR1 is MDHEN, CDR2 SYDVKM. V was trimmed by 2 bases and J by 6 bases, leaving 9 bases between them. The CDR3 region has the DNA TGTGCCAGCAGTTTACCCCCGCGGGATACGCAGTATTTT. It yields the protein CASSLPPRDTQYF.

This clonotype came up many times. V and J are TRBV12-3 or TRBV12-4 and TRBJ2-5; tentative D call: TRBD2 (6 bases). The CDR3 runs 13 residues. Trimming shortened V by 6 bases and J by 5 bases, and 13 bases separated the two germline ends. The CDR3 here is CASSQIRGETQYF. CDR3 nucleotides: TGTGCCAGCAGCCAAATTCGGGGGGAGACCCAGTACTTC.

This clonotype came up many times. The chain is built from TRBV6-5 and TRBJ2-1, with 7 bases aligning to TRBD2. Per the germline V gene, CDR1 is MNHEY and CDR2 is SVGAGI. CDR3 length: 16 amino acids. Unmatched junction bases numbered 8, after V lost 6 bases and J lost 0 bases. CDR3: CASSGKAGSSYNEQFF. For the CDR3, the DNA is TGTGCCAGCAGCGGGAAAGCGGGGAGCTCCTACAATGAGCAGTTCTTC.

The V gene is TRBV14, the J gene TRBJ1-1; D might be TRBD1 (6 bases). Germline values: CDR1 SGHDN, CDR2 FVKESK. The V end lost 1 base, the J end lost 0 bases, and 12 bases lay between the germline ends. This CDR3 is 16 amino acids long. In DNA, the CDR3 is TGTGCCAGCAGCCAAGTCAGGGGCGGCATGAACACTGAAGCTTTCTTT. Amino acids: CASSQVRGGMNTEAFF.

In its sample, this clonotype was seen once. The chain couples TRBV24-1 to TRBJ2-2; the D gene is possibly TRBD1 (5 bases). The germline V gene encodes CDR1 KGHDR and CDR2 SFDVKD. The CDR3 length is 12 residues. With 5 bases removed from V and 7 bases from J, the gap between germline ends came to 7 bases. CDR3 DNA sequence: TGTGCCACCAGTGTAGGGGTCGGGGAGCTGTTTTTT. Translation: CATSVGVGELFF.

This clonotype turned up a few times. This chain uses TRBV20-1 with TRBJ2-3; 10 bases align to TRBD2. There are 15 residues in the CDR3. The germline CDR1 and CDR2 sequences are DFQATT and SNEGSKA (reference sequence). J gave up 1 base and V 3 bases, and 4 bases lay outside the gene matches. In DNA form, the CDR3 reads TGCAGTGCTAGGCCCGGGACTAGCGGCACAGATACGCAGTATTTT. It specifies CSARPGTSGTDTQYF.

V is TRBV19 and J is TRBJ2-7; TRBD2 matches 8 bases. CDR1 LNHDA and CDR2 SQIVND come from the germline V gene (reference sequence). The CDR3 totals 14 residues. V lost 7 bases and J lost 4; bases outside the gene matches: 9. CDR3 loop: CASKAPGTSYEQYF. In nucleotides, the CDR3 is TGTGCCAGTAAAGCTCCGGGGACTAGTTACGAGCAGTACTTC.

The rearrangement uses TRBV7-8 and TRBJ1-5; 7 bases fit TRBD1. Per the germline V gene, CDR1 is SGHVS and CDR2 is FQNEAQ. The CDR3 extends over 13 amino acids. V trimming: 4 bases; J trimming: 6 bases; junction bases outside the gene matches: 3. The DNA of the CDR3 is TGTGCCAGCAGCTCGACAGGGTTTCAGCCCCAGCATTTT. Its protein product is CASSSTGFQPQHF.

This clonotype was recorded many times. The V gene is TRBV5-1, the J gene TRBJ1-1; 11 nucleotides align to TRBD1. V gave up 2 bases and J gave up 4 bases; unmatched junction bases: 4. The germline CDR1 and CDR2 sequences are SGHRS and YFSETQ. This CDR3 has 15 amino acids. This chain's CDR3 is CASSFSGTGGTEAFF. Here the CDR3 DNA reads TGCGCCAGCAGCTTCTCTGGGACAGGGGGCACTGAAGCTTTCTTT.

A few counts support this clonotype. The chain employs TRBV24-1 and TRBJ2-1; 8 bases are shared with TRBD2. After removal of 4 bases from V and 0 bases from J, the junction contained 13 bases not matched to a gene. The CDR3 spans 19 residues. Looked up from germline, CDR1 is KGHDR and CDR2 is SFDVKD. This chain's CDR3 is CATSEPPGGSPSSYNEQFF. CDR3 nucleotides: TGTGCCACCAGTGAACCCCCGGGAGGGTCCCCGAGCTCCTACAATGAGCAGTTCTTC.

This clonotype was observed many times. This chain connects TRBV20-1 to TRBJ2-1; D assignment may be TRBD1 or TRBD2 (6 bases each). CDR3 length equals 13 residues. Germline V gene lookup returns CDR1 DFQATT and CDR2 SNEGSKA (reference sequence). Between the trimmed V and J ends, which lost 3 bases and 10 bases, there was a span of 16 bases. CDR3 in amino acids: CSASDWGAREQFF. The CDR3 DNA follows: TGCAGTGCTAGCGACTGGGGGGCCAGAGAGCAGTTCTTC.

The V gene is TRBV20-1, the J gene TRBJ2-5; 7 bases align to TRBD2. Germline CDR1 reads DFQATT; CDR2 reads SNEGSKA (reference sequence). The V gene end was trimmed by 4 bases and the J gene end by 1 base; junction bases not matched to a gene: 3. The CDR3 is 13 residues long. The CDR3 protein is CSAIWGGQETQYF. The CDR3 DNA reads TGCAGTGCTATTTGGGGGGGCCAAGAGACCCAGTACTTC.

The table lists this clonotype with many counts. This chain links TRBV12-3 or TRBV12-4 with TRBJ2-7, with a possible D match to TRBD1 (5 bases). The CDR3 runs 13 residues. The ends were cut back, 6 bases at V and 0 bases at J, with 9 bases in the middle. The CDR3: CASRPDSSYEQYF. In DNA form, the CDR3 reads TGTGCCAGCAGGCCAGACAGCTCCTACGAGCAGTACTTC.

This clonotype was seen only a few times. The rearrangement links TRBV6-1 to TRBJ1-1; TRBD1 is a possible D gene (5 bases). The germline V gene encodes CDR1 MNHNS and CDR2 SASEGT. The CDR3 runs to 12 residues. Trimming pared 4 bases from V and 4 bases from J, leaving 7 bases between. CDR3 nucleotides: TGTGCCAGCAGTGTAAGGGGCACTGAAGCTTTCTTT. Its translation: CASSVRGTEAFF.

This clonotype was observed a handful of times. The chain links TRBV3-1 to TRBJ2-7, with 7 bases aligning to TRBD2. The junction had 3 bases not matched to a gene; V was cut back by 0 bases and J by 4 bases. Germline CDR1 LGHDT, CDR2 YNNKEL (reference sequence). The CDR3 is 14 amino acids. CDR3 protein: CASSQDAGVYEQYF. The CDR3 DNA is TGTGCCAGCAGCCAAGATGCGGGAGTGTACGAGCAGTACTTC.

This clonotype was detected a few times. The V and J genes are TRBV18 and TRBJ2-2; D could derive from TRBD1 or TRBD2 (6 bases each). The V gene lost 3 bases and the J gene lost 3 bases, with 17 bases spanning the gap. Germline loops: CDR1 KGHSH, CDR2 LQKENI. CDR3 length equals 17 residues. The chain's CDR3 is CASSPAGLQGYTGELFF. In nucleotides, the CDR3 is TGTGCCAGCTCACCGGCGGGGTTGCAGGGGTACACCGGGGAGCTGTTTTTT.